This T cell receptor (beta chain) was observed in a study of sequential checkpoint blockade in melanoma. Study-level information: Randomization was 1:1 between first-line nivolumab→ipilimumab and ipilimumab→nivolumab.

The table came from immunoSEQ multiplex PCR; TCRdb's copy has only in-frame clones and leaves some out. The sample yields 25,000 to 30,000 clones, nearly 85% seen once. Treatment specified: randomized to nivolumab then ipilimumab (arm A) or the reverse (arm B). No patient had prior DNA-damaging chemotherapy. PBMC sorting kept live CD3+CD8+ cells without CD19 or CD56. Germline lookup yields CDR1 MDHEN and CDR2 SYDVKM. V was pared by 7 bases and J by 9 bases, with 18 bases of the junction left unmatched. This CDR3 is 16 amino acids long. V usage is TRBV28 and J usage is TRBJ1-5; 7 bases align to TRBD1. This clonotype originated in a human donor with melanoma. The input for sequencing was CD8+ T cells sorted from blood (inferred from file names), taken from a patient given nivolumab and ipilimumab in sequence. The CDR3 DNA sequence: TGTGCCAGCACCCTCGGGGCGACAGGGCCTTCCTCGCCCCAGCATTTT. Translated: CASTLGATGPSSPQHF.